A selection of T cell receptor beta chains follows, all from one sample in a study of CD8+ T cells in alopecia areata. Data came from immunoSEQ multiplex PCR; TCRdb stores just in-frame clones and leaves some out. The repertoire has roughly 180,000 clones, about 51% of them found once; the top ten carry over 9.5%. This specimen was CD8+ T cells sorted from blood, taken at week 52, from a patient treated with tofacitinib. The receptors here all came from a human donor with alopecia areata. Both conserved end residues are part of each CDR3. A D gene is named only where the DNA matches it firmly. Part of the rows lack a size; the others show once, few, many or a class for expanded clones.

J,V,D,size,DNA,CDR3
TRBJ2-7,TRBV2,-,-,TGTGCCAGCAGTCAACTTTCCTACGAGCAGTACTTC,CASSQLSYEQYF
TRBJ2-7,TRBV9,TRBD2,-,TGTGCCAGCAGCGTAGGGGGAGGGATAGCCTACGAGCAGTACTTC,CASSVGGGIAYEQYF
TRBJ2-7,TRBV30,-,-,TGTGCCTGGAGTGCCGGAGCCTACGAGCAGTACTTC,CAWSAGAYEQYF
TRBJ1-4,TRBV29-1,-,-,TGCAGCGTTGAAGCCCTCCAGGGTGTTAATGAAAAACTGTTTTTT,CSVEALQGVNEKLFF
TRBJ2-3,TRBV5-1,-,-,TGCGCCAGCAGATCCTCGCCGGTTTGGGATACGCAGTATTTT,CASRSSPVWDTQYF
TRBJ2-3,TRBV4-3,-,few,TGCGCCAGCAGCCAAGACGGGTCTGGCACAGATACGCAGTATTTT,CASSQDGSGTDTQYF
TRBJ1-4,TRBV5-4,-,-,TGTGCCAGCAGCTTGGCCGGGGTGGCTAATGAAAAACTGTTTTTT,CASSLAGVANEKLFF
TRBJ2-3,TRBV29-1,TRBD2,-,TGCAGCGTGGTGGGACTAGCGGGGGTTATAGATACGCAGTATTTT,CSVVGLAGVIDTQYF
TRBJ1-5,TRBV5-6,-,-,TGTGCCAGCAGCTTGAACCCAGGGAATCAGCCCCAGCATTTT,CASSLNPGNQPQHF
TRBJ1-2,TRBV30,-,few,TGTGCCTGGAGCCCGGAGAACTATGGCTACACCTTC,CAWSPENYGYTF
TRBJ1-2,TRBV29-1,-,few,TGCAGCGTTGCCGAAGATGGCTACACCTTC,CSVAEDGYTF